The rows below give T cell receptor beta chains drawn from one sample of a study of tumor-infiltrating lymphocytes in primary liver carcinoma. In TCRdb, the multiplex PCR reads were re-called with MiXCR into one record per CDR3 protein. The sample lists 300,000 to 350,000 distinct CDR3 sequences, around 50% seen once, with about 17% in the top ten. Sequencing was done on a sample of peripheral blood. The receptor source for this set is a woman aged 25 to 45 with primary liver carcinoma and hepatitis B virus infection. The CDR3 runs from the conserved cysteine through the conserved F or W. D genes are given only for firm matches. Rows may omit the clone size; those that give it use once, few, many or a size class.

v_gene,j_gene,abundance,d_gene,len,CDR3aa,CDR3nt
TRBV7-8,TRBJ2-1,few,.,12,CASSLAFDEQFF,TGTGCCAGCAGCTTAGCTTTTGATGAGCAGTTCTTC
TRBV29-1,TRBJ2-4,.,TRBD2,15,CSVRLAGGFSNIQYF,TGCAGCGTCCGACTAGCAGGAGGGTTCAGTAACATTCAGTACTTC
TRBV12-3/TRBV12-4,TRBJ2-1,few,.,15,CASSPRRGGSHEQFF,TGTGCCAGCAGCCCGAGGAGGGGGGGTAGCCATGAGCAGTTCTTC
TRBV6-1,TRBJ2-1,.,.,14,CASCPYPTYNEQFF,TGTGCCAGCTGCCCCTACCCGACCTACAATGAGCAGTTCTTC
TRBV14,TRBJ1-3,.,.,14,CASSQGNRRNTIYF,TGTGCCAGCAGCCAAGGAAACAGGAGAAACACCATATATTTT
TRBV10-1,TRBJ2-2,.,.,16,CASSSTGTSNTGELFF,TGCGCCAGCAGCAGCACCGGGACAAGCAACACCGGGGAGCTGTTTTTT
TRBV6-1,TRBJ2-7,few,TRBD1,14,CASRSGTGVKEQYF,TGTGCCAGCAGGTCTGGGACAGGGGTGAAAGAGCAGTACTTC
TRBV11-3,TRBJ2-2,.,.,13,CASRELGTGELFF,TGTGCCAGCAGGGAGCTGGGTACTGGGGAGCTGTTTTTT
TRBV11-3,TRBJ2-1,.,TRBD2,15,CACSSRESGYNEQFF,TGTGCCTGCAGTTCGCGGGAGTCCGGATACAATGAGCAGTTCTTC
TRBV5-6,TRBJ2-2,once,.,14,CTSNPGLLAGELFF,TGTACCAGCAACCCCGGGCTTTTAGCCGGGGAGCTGTTTTTT
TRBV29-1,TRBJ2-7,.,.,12,CSVESWAGRRDF,TGCAGCGTTGAAAGTTGGGCGGGACGCCGGGACTTC
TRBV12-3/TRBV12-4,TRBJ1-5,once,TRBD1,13,CASEQGFRQAQHF,TGTGCCAGCGAACAGGGGTTTAGACAGGCCCAGCATTTT
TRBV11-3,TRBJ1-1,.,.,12,CASCFGGTEAFF,TGTGCCAGCTGCTTCGGGGGGACCGAAGCTTTCTTT
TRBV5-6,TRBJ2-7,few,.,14,CASSLFAISYEQYF,TGTGCCAGCAGCTTGTTTGCGATCTCCTACGAGCAGTACTTC
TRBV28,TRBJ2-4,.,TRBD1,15,CASRGQGQGVNIQYF,TGTGCCAGCAGAGGTCAGGGACAGGGAGTCAACATTCAGTACTTC